Listed below are T cell receptor beta chains from one sample, sequenced in a study of blood T cell repertoires in COVID-19. Profiling relied on immunoSEQ multiplex PCR, and the TCRdb table lists in-frame clones only, not all of them. The sample includes about 440,000 clones, approximately 88% of them seen just once. Sequencing used peripheral blood. The source is a woman between 45 and 60 years old with COVID-19, enrolled during active disease. Each CDR3 is given with its conserved first and last residue.

j_call v_call cdr3_aa
TRBJ2-7 TRBV11-2 CASSPYGTGLYEQYF
TRBJ1-2 TRBV7-2 CASSSSRFLWEEVYGYTF
TRBJ1-4 TRBV3-1/TRBV3-2 CASSQSREKLFF
TRBJ1-1 TRBV10-2 CASSESERWGVPEAFF
TRBJ1-2 TRBV5-5 CASSLTGDYGYTF
TRBJ1-3 TRBV21-1 CASTIRFISGNTIYF
TRBJ1-2 TRBV18 CASSPREDSYGYTF
TRBJ1-2 TRBV3-1/TRBV3-2 CASSHYSAGYTF
TRBJ2-1 TRBV29-1 CSVVGDKEHEQFF
TRBJ2-3 TRBV11-2 CASSPFGGGTDTQYF
TRBJ2-7 TRBV30 CAWSYGLSYEQYF
TRBJ2-2 TRBV15 CATKESGGQINTGELFF
TRBJ2-7 TRBV6-5 CASSTDSAYEQYF
TRBJ2-7 TRBV2 CASSSDRGTYEQYF
TRBJ2-4 TRBV4-1 CASSQEGQRGLQNIQYF
TRBJ1-1 TRBV9 CASSVEGENTEAFF
TRBJ1-2 TRBV2 CASSGTDRVFGYTF
TRBJ2-3 TRBV5-5 CASSDNRGDTQYF
TRBJ2-3 TRBV4-1 CASSHLTDTQYF
TRBJ1-6 TRBV12-3/TRBV12-4 CASSSRLGSPLHF
TRBJ1-2 TRBV6-5 CASSPGQTIYGYTF
TRBJ2-1 TRBV5-1 CASSSRNEQFF
TRBJ1-2 TRBV7-9 CASSRDREYTNYGYTF
TRBJ1-3 TRBV19 CASSWGQISGNTIYF
TRBJ2-1 TRBV10-1 CASSEYGRGYNEQFF
TRBJ1-1 TRBV19 CASSRPDSYPEAFF
TRBJ2-1 TRBV11-2 CASSPLAGRYNEQFF
TRBJ2-1 TRBV15 CATSQDRGSYNEQFF
TRBJ1-2 TRBV6-6 CASSPRRQSSFGGYTF
TRBJ1-1 TRBV5-5 CASSLVDREDTEAFF
TRBJ1-1 TRBV2 CASSESPRNTEAFF
TRBJ2-3 TRBV5-1 CASSLAGTSGFPDTQYF
TRBJ1-1 TRBV10-2 CASSPRTGGNTEAFF
TRBJ2-7 TRBV28 CASSWDSSSYEQYF
TRBJ1-2 TRBV6-5 CATRGGPNGYTF
TRBJ1-2 TRBV25-1 CASSGSWYGYTF
TRBJ1-6 TRBV27 CASSLSGGTGADSPLHF
TRBJ1-5 TRBV30 CAWSLRGAYNQPQHF
TRBJ2-1 TRBV5-4 CASSLGAGYNEQFF
TRBJ1-2 TRBV30 CAWSLERGYGYTF
TRBJ1-1 TRBV25-1 CASSELGTGTEAFF